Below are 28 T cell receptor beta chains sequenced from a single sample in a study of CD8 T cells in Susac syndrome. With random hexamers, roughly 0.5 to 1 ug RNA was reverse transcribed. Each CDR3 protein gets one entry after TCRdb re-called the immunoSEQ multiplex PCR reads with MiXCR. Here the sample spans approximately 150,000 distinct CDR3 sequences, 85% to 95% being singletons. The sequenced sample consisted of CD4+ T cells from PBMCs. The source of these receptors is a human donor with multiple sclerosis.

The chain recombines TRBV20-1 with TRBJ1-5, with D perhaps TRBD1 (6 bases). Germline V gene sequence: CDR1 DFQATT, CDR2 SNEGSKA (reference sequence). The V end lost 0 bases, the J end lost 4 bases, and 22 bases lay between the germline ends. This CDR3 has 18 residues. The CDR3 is CSARDRKIETGRNQPQHF. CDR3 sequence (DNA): TGCAGTGCTAGAGATCGAAAGATAGAGACAGGAAGGAATCAGCCCCAGCATTTT.

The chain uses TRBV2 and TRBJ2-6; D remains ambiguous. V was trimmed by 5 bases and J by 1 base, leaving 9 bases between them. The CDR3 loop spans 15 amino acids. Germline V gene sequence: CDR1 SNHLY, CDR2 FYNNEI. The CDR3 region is CASSYRVSGANVLTF. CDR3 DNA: TGTGCCAGCAGTTATAGGGTGTCTGGGGCCAACGTCCTGACTTTC.

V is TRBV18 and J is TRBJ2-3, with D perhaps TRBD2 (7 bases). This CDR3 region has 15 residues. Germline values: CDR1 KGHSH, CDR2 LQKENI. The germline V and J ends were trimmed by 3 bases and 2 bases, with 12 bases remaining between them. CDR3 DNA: TGTGCCAGCTCACCGGCGGGGGCCATCACAGATACGCAGTATTTT. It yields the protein CASSPAGAITDTQYF.

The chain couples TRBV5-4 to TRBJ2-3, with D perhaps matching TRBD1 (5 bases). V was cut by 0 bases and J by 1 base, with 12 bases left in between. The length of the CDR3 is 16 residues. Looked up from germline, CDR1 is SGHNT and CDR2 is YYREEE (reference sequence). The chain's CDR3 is CASSLGGWIGTDTQYF. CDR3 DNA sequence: TGTGCCAGCAGCTTGGGGGGCTGGATTGGCACAGATACGCAGTATTTT.

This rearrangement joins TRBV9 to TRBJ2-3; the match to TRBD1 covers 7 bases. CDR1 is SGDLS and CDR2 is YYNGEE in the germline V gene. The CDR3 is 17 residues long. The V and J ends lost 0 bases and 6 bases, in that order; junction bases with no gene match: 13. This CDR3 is CASSVAPHLTGSDTQYF. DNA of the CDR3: TGTGCCAGCAGCGTAGCTCCCCACCTGACAGGGTCGGATACGCAGTATTTT.

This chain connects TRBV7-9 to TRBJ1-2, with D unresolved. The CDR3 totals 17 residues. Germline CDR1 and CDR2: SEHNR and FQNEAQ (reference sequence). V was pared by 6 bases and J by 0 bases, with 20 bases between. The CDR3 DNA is TGTGCCAGCAGTCAAAGAAGTAGTGGGGTCACTAACTATGGCTACACCTTC. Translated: CASSQRSSGVTNYGYTF. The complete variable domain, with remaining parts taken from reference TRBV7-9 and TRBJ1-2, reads DTGVSQNPRHKITKRGQNVTFRCDPISEHNRLYWYRQTLGQGPEFLTYFQNEAQLEKSRLLSDRFSAERPKGSFSTLEIQRTEQGDSAMYLCASSQRSSGVTNYGYTFGSGTRLTVV.

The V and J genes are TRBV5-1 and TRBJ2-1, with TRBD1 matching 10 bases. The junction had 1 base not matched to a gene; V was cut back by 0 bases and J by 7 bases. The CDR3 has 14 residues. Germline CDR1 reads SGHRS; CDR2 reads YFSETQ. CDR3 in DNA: TGCGCCAGCAGCTTGGGACAGGGGGCGAATGAGCAGTTCTTC. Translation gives CASSLGQGANEQFF.

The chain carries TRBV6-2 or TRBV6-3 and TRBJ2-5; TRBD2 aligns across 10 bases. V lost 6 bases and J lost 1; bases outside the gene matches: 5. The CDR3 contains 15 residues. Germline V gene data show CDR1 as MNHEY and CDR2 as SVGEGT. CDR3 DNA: TGTGCCAGCAGCCGAGCGGGGGGGCCCCAAGAGACCCAGTACTTC. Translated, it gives CASSRAGGPQETQYF.

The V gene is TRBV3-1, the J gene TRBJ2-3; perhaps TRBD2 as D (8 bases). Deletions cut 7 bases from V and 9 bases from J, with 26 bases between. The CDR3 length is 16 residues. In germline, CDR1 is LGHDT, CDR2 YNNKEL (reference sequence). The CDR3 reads CASTPRGSAGVGTQYF. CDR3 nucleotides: TGTGCCAGCACCCCCAGGGGGTCAGCGGGGGTGGGAACGCAGTATTTT.

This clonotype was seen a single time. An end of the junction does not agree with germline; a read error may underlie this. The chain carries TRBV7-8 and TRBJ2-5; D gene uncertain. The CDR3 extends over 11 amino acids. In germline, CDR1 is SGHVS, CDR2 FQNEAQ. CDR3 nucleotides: TGTGCCAGCAGCTTAGGAGAGGCCCAGTACTTC. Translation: CASSLGEAQYF.

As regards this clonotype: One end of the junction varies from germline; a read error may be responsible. The CDR3 nucleotides are TGTGCCAGTAGCATAGCAGGGGGCGTCGAGACCCAGTACTTC. Protein sequence: CASSIAGGVETQYF. J is TRBJ2-5 and V is TRBV19; 8 nucleotides line up with TRBD1. There are 14 residues in the CDR3. Germline V gives CDR1 LNHDA, CDR2 SQIVND (reference sequence).

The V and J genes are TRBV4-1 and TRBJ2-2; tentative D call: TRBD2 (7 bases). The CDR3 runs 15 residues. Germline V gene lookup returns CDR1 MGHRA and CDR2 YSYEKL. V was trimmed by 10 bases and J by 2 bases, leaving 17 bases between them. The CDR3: CATQGLADNTGELFF. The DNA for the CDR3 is TGCGCCACCCAGGGGCTAGCGGATAACACCGGGGAGCTGTTTTTT.

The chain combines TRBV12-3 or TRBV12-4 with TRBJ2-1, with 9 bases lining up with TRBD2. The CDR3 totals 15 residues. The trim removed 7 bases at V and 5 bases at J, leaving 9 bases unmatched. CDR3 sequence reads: CASTLVGGGDNEQFF. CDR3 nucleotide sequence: TGTGCCAGCACCCTAGTTGGCGGGGGGGACAATGAGCAGTTCTTC.

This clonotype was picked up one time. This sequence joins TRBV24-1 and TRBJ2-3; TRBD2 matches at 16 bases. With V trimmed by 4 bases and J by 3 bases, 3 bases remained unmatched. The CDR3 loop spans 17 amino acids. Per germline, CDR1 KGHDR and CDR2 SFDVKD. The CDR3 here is CATSEPGLAGGTDTQYF. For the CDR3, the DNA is TGTGCCACCAGTGAACCGGGACTAGCGGGGGGGACAGATACGCAGTATTTT.

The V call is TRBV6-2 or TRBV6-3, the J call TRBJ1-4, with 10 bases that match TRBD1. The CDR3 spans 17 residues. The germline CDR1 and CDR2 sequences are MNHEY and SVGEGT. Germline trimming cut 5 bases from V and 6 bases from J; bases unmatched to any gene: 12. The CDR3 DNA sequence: TGTGCCAGCAGTCAAGAAGAGGGACAGGGGATGGATGAAAAACTGTTTTTT. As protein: CASSQEEGQGMDEKLFF.

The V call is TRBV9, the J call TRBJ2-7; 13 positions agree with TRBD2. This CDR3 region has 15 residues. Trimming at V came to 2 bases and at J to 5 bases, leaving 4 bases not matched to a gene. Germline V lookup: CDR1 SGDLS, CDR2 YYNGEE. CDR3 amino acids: CASSVGLAGEDEQYF. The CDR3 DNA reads TGTGCCAGCAGCGTTGGACTAGCGGGAGAGGACGAGCAGTACTTC.

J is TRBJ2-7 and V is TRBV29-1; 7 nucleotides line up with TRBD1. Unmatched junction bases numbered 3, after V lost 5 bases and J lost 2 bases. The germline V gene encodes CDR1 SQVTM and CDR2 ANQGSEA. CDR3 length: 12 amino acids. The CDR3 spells CSVRGTAYEQYF. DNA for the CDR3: TGCAGCGTTCGAGGGACAGCCTACGAGCAGTACTTC.

CDR3 coding DNA: TGTGCCAGCAGTGACTATCCGAGCCACGAGCAGTACTTC. It translates to CASSDYPSHEQYF. The chain has TRBV7-9 and TRBJ2-7; the D gene is possibly TRBD2 (5 bases). The ends were cut back, 6 bases at V and 5 bases at J, with 14 bases in the middle. The CDR3 has 13 residues. Looked up from germline, CDR1 is SEHNR and CDR2 is FQNEAQ (reference sequence).

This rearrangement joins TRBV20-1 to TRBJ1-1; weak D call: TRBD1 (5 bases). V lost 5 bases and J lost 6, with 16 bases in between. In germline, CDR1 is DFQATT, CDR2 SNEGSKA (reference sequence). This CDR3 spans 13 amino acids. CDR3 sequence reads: CSAETGRAAEAFF. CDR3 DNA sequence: TGCAGTGCTGAGACGGGGCGGGCGGCTGAAGCTTTCTTT.

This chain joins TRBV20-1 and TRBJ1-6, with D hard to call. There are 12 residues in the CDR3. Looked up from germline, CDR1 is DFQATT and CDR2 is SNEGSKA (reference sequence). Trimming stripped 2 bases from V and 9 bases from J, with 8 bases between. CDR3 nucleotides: TGCAGTGCTAGATGGGCCTCTTCACCCCTCCACTTT. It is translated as CSARWASSPLHF.

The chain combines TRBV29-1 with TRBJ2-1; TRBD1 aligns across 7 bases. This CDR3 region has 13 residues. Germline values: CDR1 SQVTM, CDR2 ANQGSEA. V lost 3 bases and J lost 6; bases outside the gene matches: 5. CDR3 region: CSVEGTAPNEQFF. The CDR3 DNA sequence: TGCAGCGTTGAGGGGACAGCCCCCAATGAGCAGTTCTTC.

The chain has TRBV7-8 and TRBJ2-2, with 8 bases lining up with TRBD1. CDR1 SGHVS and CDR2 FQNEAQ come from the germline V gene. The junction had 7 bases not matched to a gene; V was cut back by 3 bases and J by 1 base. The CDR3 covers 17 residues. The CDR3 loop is CASSLGRGTGNTGELFF. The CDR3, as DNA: TGTGCCAGCAGCTTGGGGCGTGGGACAGGGAACACCGGGGAGCTGTTTTTT.

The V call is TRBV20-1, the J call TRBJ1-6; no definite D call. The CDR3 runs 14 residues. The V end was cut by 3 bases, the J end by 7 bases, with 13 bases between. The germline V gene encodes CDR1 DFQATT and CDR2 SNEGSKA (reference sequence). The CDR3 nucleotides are TGCAGTGCTAGCCCCGGGAGACCGAATTCACCCCTCCACTTT. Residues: CSASPGRPNSPLHF.

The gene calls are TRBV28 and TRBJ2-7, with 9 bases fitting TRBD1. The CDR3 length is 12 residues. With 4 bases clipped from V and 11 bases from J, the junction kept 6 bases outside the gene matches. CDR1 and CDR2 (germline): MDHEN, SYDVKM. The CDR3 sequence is CASSSSTGGEYF. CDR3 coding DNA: TGTGCCAGCAGTTCGTCGACAGGGGGGGAGTACTTC. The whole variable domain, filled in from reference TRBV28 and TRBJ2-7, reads DVKVTQSSRYLVKRTGEKVFLECVQDMDHENMFWYRQDPGLGLRLIYFSYDVKMKEKGDIPEGYSVSREKKERFSLILESASTNQTSMYLCASSSSTGGEYFGPGTRLTVT.

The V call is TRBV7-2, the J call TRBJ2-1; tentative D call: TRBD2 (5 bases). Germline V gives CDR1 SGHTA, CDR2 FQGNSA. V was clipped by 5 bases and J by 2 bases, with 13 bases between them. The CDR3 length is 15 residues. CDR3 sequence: CASSPTSLAYNEQFF. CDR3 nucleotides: TGTGCCAGCAGCCCTACTAGTTTGGCCTACAATGAGCAGTTCTTC.

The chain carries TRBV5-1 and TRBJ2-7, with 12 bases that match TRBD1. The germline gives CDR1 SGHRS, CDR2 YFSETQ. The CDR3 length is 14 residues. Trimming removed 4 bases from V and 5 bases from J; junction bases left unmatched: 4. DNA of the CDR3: TGCGCCAGCAGCAGGGACAGGGGGCGGGACGAGCAGTACTTC. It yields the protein CASSRDRGRDEQYF.

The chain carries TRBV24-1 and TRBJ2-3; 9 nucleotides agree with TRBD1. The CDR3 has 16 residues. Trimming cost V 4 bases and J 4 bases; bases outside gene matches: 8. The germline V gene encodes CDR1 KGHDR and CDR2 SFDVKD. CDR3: CATSDAGTGNADTQYF. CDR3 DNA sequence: TGTGCCACCAGTGACGCCGGGACAGGGAACGCAGATACGCAGTATTTT.

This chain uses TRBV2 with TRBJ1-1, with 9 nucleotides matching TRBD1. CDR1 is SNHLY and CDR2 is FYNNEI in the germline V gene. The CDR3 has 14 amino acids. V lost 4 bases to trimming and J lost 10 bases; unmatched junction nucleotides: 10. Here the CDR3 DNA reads TGTGCCAGCAGTGCATTTGGGACAGGGATTGGAGCTTTCTTT. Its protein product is CASSAFGTGIGAFF. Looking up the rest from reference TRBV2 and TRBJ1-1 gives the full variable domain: EPEVTQTPSHQVTQMGQEVILRCVPISNHLYFYWYRQILGQKVEFLVSFYNNEISEKSEIFDDQFSVERPDGSNFTLKIRSTKLEDSAMYFCASSAFGTGIGAFFGQGTRLTVV.